This T cell receptor (beta chain) was recovered during a study of PD-L1 blockade in urothelial cancer. General study findings and limits: More expansion of tumor-associated blood clones, seen at 3 weeks, marked durable-benefit patients.

Profiling relied on immunoSEQ multiplex PCR, and the TCRdb table lists in-frame clones only, not all of them. The repertoire consists of over 45,000 clones, with approximately 86% occurring once and the leading ten covering approximately 23%. There are 13 residues in the CDR3. Germline CDR1 reads SGHAT; CDR2 reads FQDESV (reference sequence). Between the trimmed V and J ends, which lost 6 bases and 4 bases, there was a span of 12 bases. Worth noting for this clone: Its matching antigen is unknown.

Time point meaning: pretreatment peripheral blood. The sample in question was PBMCs, obtained around atezolizumab (anti-PD-L1) treatment. This chain connects TRBV11-1 to TRBJ1-2, with a possible D match to TRBD1 (6 bases). The source is a man aged 55 to 69 with urothelial cancer. CDR3 in amino acids: CASSPGTSYGYTF. The CDR3 DNA follows: TGTGCCAGCAGTCCAGGGACATCCTATGGCTACACCTTC.